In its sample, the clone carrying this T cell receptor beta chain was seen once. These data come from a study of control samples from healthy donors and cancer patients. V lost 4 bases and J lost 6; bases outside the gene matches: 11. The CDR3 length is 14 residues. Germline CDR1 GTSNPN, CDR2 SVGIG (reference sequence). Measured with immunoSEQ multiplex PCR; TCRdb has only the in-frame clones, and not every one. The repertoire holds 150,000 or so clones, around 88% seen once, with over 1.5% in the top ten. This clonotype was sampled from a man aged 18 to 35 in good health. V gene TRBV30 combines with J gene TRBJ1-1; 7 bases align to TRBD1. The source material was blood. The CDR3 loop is CAWKTGFDVPEAFF. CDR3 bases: TGTGCCTGGAAGACAGGGTTTGATGTTCCTGAAGCTTTCTTT.